The clone carrying this T cell receptor (beta chain) was observed a single time. Its antigen remains unknown. CDR1 is SGHDN and CDR2 is FVKESK in the germline V gene. This CDR3 is built from 19 residues. V gave up 1 base and J gave up 6 bases; unmatched junction bases: 15. On ten immunoSEQ deep assay plates, unsorted PBMC DNA was sequenced. Clones were sequenced by immunoSEQ multiplex PCR, and TCRdb holds only the in-frame ones, with some missing. Among roughly 450,000 clones listed, 79% were seen once. The data derive from a study of shared clonotypes between healthy human individuals. Study information: A couple of female and a few male donors aged 18 to 49 were enrolled. Study-wide points: Only blood was sampled, and tissue TCR repertoires likely differ from blood ones.

Caucasian adults living in Nashville, Tennessee, provided all samples. The chain is built from TRBV14 and TRBJ2-1; 10 bases fit TRBD2. The TCR sequence derives from a woman in her thirties or forties in good health. Some clones in this sample may be carry-over from other donors' samples. The sequenced sample was PBMCs. The CDR3: CASSQVGGFGLAALNEQFF. Here the CDR3 DNA reads TGTGCCAGCAGCCAAGTCGGGGGGTTTGGACTAGCGGCACTCAATGAGCAGTTCTTC.